This record covers a single T cell receptor (beta chain). Its antigen is unknown. The PCR was carried out with 60 Vbeta primers and 13 Jbeta primers. TCRdb keeps only in-frame clones here, not all; method: immunoSEQ multiplex PCR. Counted here are 120,000 to 150,000 clones, roughly three quarters occurring once; the ten biggest clones make up around 4.2%. The data originate from a study of cytomegalovirus exposure and HLA in healthy donors. General study points: Earlier analysis found most TCR beta V segments productive about 87% or about 30% of the time.

V was shortened by 2 bases and J by 3 bases, with 11 bases between the two germline ends. This CDR3 spans 15 amino acids. CDR1 SGHRS and CDR2 YFSETQ come from the germline V gene. The sequenced sample consisted of PBMCs. This sequence joins TRBV5-1 and TRBJ2-2; perhaps TRBD1 as D (7 bases). The receptor was isolated from a man between 60 and 70 years old in good health and CMV-seronegative. CDR3 in amino acids: CASSFRGVDTGELFF. As DNA, the CDR3 is TGCGCCAGCAGCTTCAGGGGGGTCGACACCGGGGAGCTGTTTTTT.